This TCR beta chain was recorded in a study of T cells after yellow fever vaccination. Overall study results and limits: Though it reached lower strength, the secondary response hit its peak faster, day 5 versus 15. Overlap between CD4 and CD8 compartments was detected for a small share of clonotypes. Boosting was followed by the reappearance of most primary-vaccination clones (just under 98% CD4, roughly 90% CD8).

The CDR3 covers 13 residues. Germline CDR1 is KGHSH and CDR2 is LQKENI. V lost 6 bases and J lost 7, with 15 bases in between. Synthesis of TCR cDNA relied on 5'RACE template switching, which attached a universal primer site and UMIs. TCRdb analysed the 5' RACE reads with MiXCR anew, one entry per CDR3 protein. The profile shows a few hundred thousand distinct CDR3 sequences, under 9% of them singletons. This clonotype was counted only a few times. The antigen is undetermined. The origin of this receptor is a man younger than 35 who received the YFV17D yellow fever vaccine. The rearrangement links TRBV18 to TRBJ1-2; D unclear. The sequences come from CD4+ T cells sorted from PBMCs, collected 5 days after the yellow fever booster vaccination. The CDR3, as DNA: TGTGCCAGCTCCCAAACGTATGTTGGTGGCTACACCTTC. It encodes CASSQTYVGGYTF.